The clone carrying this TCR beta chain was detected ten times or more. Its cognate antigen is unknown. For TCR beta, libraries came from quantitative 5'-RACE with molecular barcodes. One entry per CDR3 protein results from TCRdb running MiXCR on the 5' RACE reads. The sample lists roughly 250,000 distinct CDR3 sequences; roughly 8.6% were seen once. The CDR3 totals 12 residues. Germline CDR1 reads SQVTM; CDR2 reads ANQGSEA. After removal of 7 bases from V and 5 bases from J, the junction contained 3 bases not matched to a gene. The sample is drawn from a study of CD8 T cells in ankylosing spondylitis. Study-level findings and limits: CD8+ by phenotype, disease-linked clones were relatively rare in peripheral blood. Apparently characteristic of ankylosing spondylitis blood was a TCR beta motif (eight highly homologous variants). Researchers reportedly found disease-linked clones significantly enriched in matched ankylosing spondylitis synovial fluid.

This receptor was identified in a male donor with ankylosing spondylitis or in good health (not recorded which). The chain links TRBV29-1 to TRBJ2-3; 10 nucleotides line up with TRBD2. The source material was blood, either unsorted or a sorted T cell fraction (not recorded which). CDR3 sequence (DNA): TGCAGCGGACAGCGGGGGGGAGATACGCAGTATTTT. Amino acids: CSGQRGGDTQYF.